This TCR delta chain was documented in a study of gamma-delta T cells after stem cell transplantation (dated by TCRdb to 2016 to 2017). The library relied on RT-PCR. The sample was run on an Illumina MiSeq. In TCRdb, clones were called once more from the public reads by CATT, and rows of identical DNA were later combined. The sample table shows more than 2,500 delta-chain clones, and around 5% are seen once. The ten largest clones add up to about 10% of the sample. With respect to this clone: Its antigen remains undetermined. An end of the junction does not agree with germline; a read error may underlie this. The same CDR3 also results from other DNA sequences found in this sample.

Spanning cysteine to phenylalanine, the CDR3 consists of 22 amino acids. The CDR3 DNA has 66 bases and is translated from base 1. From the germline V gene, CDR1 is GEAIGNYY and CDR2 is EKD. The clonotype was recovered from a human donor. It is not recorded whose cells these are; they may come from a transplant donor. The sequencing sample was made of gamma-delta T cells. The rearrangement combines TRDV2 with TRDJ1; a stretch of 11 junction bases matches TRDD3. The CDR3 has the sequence CACDTIQGGGYDWEVSADKLIF. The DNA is TGCGCCTGTGACACCATCCAAGGTGGGGGATACGATTGGGAGGTTTCTGCCGATAAACTCATCTTT.